Below are 17 T cell receptor beta chains sequenced from a single sample in a study of shared clonotypes between healthy human individuals. Using immunoSEQ multiplex PCR, the repertoire was profiled, and TCRdb retains in-frame clones only, with some absent. This sample carries millions of clones, more than 80% of them seen once, and the ten largest clones take 0.35% to 0.45%. The source material was naive CD4+ T cells from PBMCs. Subset reported: CD45RA+ positively selected. The receptor source for this set is a man between 18 and 29 years old in good health. Some clones in this sample may be carry-over from other donors' samples.

This sequence joins TRBV5-1 and TRBJ2-5; 10 bases match TRBD1. The CDR3 length is 18 residues. Germline V gene lookup returns CDR1 SGHRS and CDR2 YFSETQ. V was pared by 5 bases and J by 1 base, with 14 bases of the junction left unmatched. The CDR3 sequence is CASRELFRDRGPQETQYF. The CDR3 nucleotides read TGCGCCAGCAGAGAGCTTTTCCGGGACAGGGGACCCCAAGAGACCCAGTACTTC. The variable domain in full, with the rest retrieved from reference TRBV5-1 and TRBJ2-5, is KAGVTQTPRYLIKTRGQQVTLSCSPISGHRSVSWYQQTPGQGLQFLFEYFSETQRNKGNFPGRFSGRQFSNSRSEMNVSTLELGDSALYLCASRELFRDRGPQETQYFGPGTRLLVL.

This clone was found once. The rearrangement uses TRBV13 and TRBJ1-2; 9 bases line up with TRBD1. The germline CDR1 and CDR2 sequences are PRHDT and FYEKMQ (reference sequence). The ends lost 5 bases at V and 5 bases at J; junction bases unmatched: 9. The CDR3 is made up of 15 amino acids. The CDR3 region has the DNA TGTGCCAGCAGCCCGGGACAGGGAGAAGGGTATGGCTACACCTTC. Its translation: CASSPGQGEGYGYTF.

Worth noting for this clone: The same CDR3 is also encoded by other DNA sequences in this sample. The genes are TRBV6-1 and TRBJ2-2, with 11 bases lining up with TRBD2. In germline, CDR1 is MNHNS, CDR2 SASEGT. The ends lost 4 bases at V and 0 bases at J; junction bases unmatched: 1. The CDR3 covers 16 residues. The CDR3 loop is CASSGGLAANTGELFF. For the CDR3, the DNA is TGTGCCAGCAGTGGGGGACTAGCGGCGAACACCGGGGAGCTGTTTTTT.

The genes are TRBV5-4 and TRBJ2-2; D ambiguous. This CDR3 has 13 residues. Looked up from germline, CDR1 is SGHNT and CDR2 is YYREEE (reference sequence). Trimming left V 3 bases short and J 2 bases short, with 5 bases between. CDR3 DNA: TGTGCCAGCAGCTCACTTAACACCGGGGAGCTGTTTTTT. Its translation: CASSSLNTGELFF.

This chain links TRBV7-3 with TRBJ1-1, with 10 bases fitting TRBD1. The CDR3 is 15 residues long. CDR1 and CDR2 from the germline V gene are SGHTA and FQGTGA. The J segment lost 7 bases and the V segment lost 5 bases, leaving 10 bases of the junction unmatched. The CDR3 DNA follows: TGTGCCAGCAGCCTTACTCCGGGACAGGGGTTTGAAGCTTTCTTT. Translated: CASSLTPGQGFEAFF. The full variable domain, its missing parts supplied by reference TRBV7-3 and TRBJ1-1, is GAGVSQTPSNKVTEKGKYVELRCDPISGHTALYWYRQSLGQGPEFLIYFQGTGAADDSGLPNDRFFAVRPEGSVSTLKIQRTERGDSAVYLCASSLTPGQGFEAFFGQGTRLTVV.

The CDR3 here is CASSPLDHSYGYTF. The DNA of the CDR3 is TGTGCCAGCTCACCATTGGACCACTCCTATGGCTACACCTTC. The chain couples TRBV18 to TRBJ1-2; no firm D call. Germline V gene lookup returns CDR1 KGHSH and CDR2 LQKENI. This CDR3 is built from 14 residues. Trimming shortened V by 2 bases and J by 4 bases, and 11 bases separated the two germline ends. The variable domain in full, completed from reference TRBV18 and TRBJ1-2, reads NAGVMQNPRHLVRRRGQEARLRCSPMKGHSHVYWYRQLPEEGLKFMVYLQKENIIDESGMPKERFSAEFPKEGPSILRIQQVVRGDSAAYFCASSPLDHSYGYTFGSGTRLTVV.

This chain links TRBV5-8 with TRBJ2-7; no clear D. Trimming cost V 0 bases and J 5 bases, with 9 bases left between them. Germline CDR1 and CDR2: SGHTS and YDEGEE. This CDR3 has 13 residues. CDR3 amino acids: CASSLGSWDEQYF. As DNA, the CDR3 is TGTGCCAGCAGCTTGGGCTCGTGGGACGAGCAGTACTTC.

V usage is TRBV28 and J usage is TRBJ2-7, with a tentative D call TRBD2 (5 bases). CDR3 length: 14 residues. V gave up 1 base and J gave up 4 bases, with 11 bases separating them. From germline, CDR1 is MDHEN and CDR2 SYDVKM. Written as DNA, the CDR3 is TGTGCCAGCAGTTTATCCACAAGCGGTTACGAGCAGTACTTC. This sequence encodes CASSLSTSGYEQYF.

The chain recombines TRBV6-1 with TRBJ2-1; no definite D call. CDR3 size: 15 residues. Germline CDR1 MNHNS, CDR2 SASEGT. V lost 5 bases and J 5 bases, leaving 16 bases between the germline ends. CDR3 in DNA: TGTGCCAGCAGTTTCTACCGGCTTGGTGACAATGAGCAGTTCTTC. Translating it yields CASSFYRLGDNEQFF.

J is TRBJ1-1 and V is TRBV6-5, with 9 bases identical to TRBD1. The CDR3 runs 15 residues. J gave up 1 base and V 6 bases, and 6 bases lay outside the gene matches. Looked up from germline, CDR1 is MNHEY and CDR2 is SVGAGI. The CDR3 nucleotides are TGTGCCAGCAGGTCCACAGGGGGCCCGAACACTGAAGCTTTCTTT. This sequence encodes CASRSTGGPNTEAFF.

The chain links TRBV28 to TRBJ2-7; D remains unclear. Germline V gene sequence: CDR1 MDHEN, CDR2 SYDVKM. Trimming stripped 7 bases from V and 7 bases from J, with 23 bases between. The CDR3 contains 15 residues. The CDR3 loop is CASTEARAGGLEQYF. The CDR3 coding sequence is TGTGCCAGCACCGAAGCCCGGGCAGGTGGGTTGGAGCAGTACTTC. The full variable domain, rest sourced from reference TRBV28 and TRBJ2-7, is DVKVTQSSRYLVKRTGEKVFLECVQDMDHENMFWYRQDPGLGLRLIYFSYDVKMKEKGDIPEGYSVSREKKERFSLILESASTNQTSMYLCASTEARAGGLEQYFGPGTRLTVT.

Note on this clone: Other DNA sequences from this sample encode an identical CDR3 as well. This sequence joins TRBV18 and TRBJ1-2; unclear D gene. This CDR3 region has 12 residues. Germline V CDR1 and CDR2: KGHSH, LQKENI. The V and J ends lost 1 base and 6 bases respectively, with 6 bases between them. CDR3 sequence: CASSPQGNGYTF. In DNA form, the CDR3 reads TGTGCCAGCTCACCACAGGGCAATGGCTACACCTTC.

In regard to this clone: The identical CDR3 is also encoded by other nucleotide sequences in the sample. The chain joins TRBV30 to TRBJ2-6; unclear D gene. CDR1 is GTSNPN, CDR2 SVGIG, per germline (reference sequence). The CDR3 contains 14 residues. The germline V and J ends were trimmed by 1 base and 0 bases, with 4 bases remaining between them. As DNA, the CDR3 is TGTGCCTGGAGTGGGGACTCTGGGGCCAACGTCCTGACTTTC. Translating it yields CAWSGDSGANVLTF.

The chain is built from TRBV9 and TRBJ2-5, with D tentatively TRBD2 (5 bases). The CDR3 is made up of 14 amino acids. The V gene's germline CDR1 is SGDLS and CDR2 YYNGEE. V was clipped by 4 bases and J by 4 bases, with 14 bases between them. CDR3 nucleotides: TGTGCCAGCAGCCCCAATGCGGGCGGAGAGACCCAGTACTTC. This sequence encodes CASSPNAGGETQYF.

The chain carries TRBV18 and TRBJ2-7, with D perhaps being TRBD1 or TRBD2 (5 bases each). V shed 6 bases and J shed 5 bases, with 14 bases lying between them. CDR3 length: 13 amino acids. Germline lookup yields CDR1 KGHSH and CDR2 LQKENI. CDR3: CASSRGRVNEQYF. The CDR3, as DNA: TGTGCCAGCTCGAGGGGCAGGGTCAACGAGCAGTACTTC.

The chain uses TRBV30 and TRBJ1-6; no firm D call. Per germline, CDR1 GTSNPN and CDR2 SVGIG (reference sequence). The CDR3 totals 12 residues. Between the trimmed V and J ends, which lost 3 bases and 7 bases, there was a span of 7 bases. The CDR3 DNA follows: TGTGCCTGGAGCAAGACCAATTCACCCCTCCACTTT. This translates into CAWSKTNSPLHF.

V usage is TRBV18 and J usage is TRBJ1-1; 7 bases line up with TRBD1. The CDR3 loop spans 15 amino acids. Germline V gene data show CDR1 as KGHSH and CDR2 as LQKENI. V lost 6 bases to trimming and J lost 4 bases; unmatched junction nucleotides: 11. CDR3 nucleotides: TGTGCCAGCTCGCCTACAGGGGTTCAGGGCACTGAAGCTTTCTTT. This encodes CASSPTGVQGTEAFF.